Shown below are 16 T cell receptor beta chains from a single sample sequenced in a study of blood T cell repertoires in COVID-19. TCRdb keeps only in-frame clones here, not all; method: immunoSEQ multiplex PCR. Of roughly 330,000 clones listed, roughly 90% are singletons. Material for sequencing was peripheral blood. These receptors all come from a woman aged 45-65 years with active or convalescent COVID-19.

This clone was seen only once. The rearrangement links TRBV9 to TRBJ2-3; D is possibly TRBD2 (6 bases). The CDR3 runs 14 residues. V was shortened by 1 base and J by 4 bases, with 10 bases between the two germline ends. Germline V lookup: CDR1 SGDLS, CDR2 YYNGEE. Here the CDR3 DNA reads TGTGCCAGCAGCGTAACGGGGGTGTCAGATACGCAGTATTTT. Amino acid sequence: CASSVTGVSDTQYF.

The J gene is TRBJ1-2, the V gene TRBV4-1, with a possible D match to TRBD1 (6 bases). With 3 bases removed from V and 3 bases from J, the gap between germline ends came to 14 bases. CDR3 length: 15 amino acids. From germline, CDR1 is MGHRA and CDR2 YSYEKL. CDR3 nucleotides: TGCGCCAGCAGCCATTCTCAAACAGGGTACTATGGCTACACCTTC. Translated, it gives CASSHSQTGYYGYTF.

This clone has a single count. This chain uses TRBV3-1 (or the pseudogene TRBV3-2) with TRBJ1-2, with D perhaps TRBD1 (5 bases). The CDR3 length is 13 residues. The V gene's germline CDR1 is LGHDT and CDR2 YNNKEL (reference sequence). Trimming cost V 2 bases and J 6 bases, with 10 bases left between them. The CDR3 sequence: CASSQRGGDGYTF. The CDR3 bases are TGTGCCAGCAGCCAAAGGGGAGGAGATGGCTACACCTTC.

This clone has just one count. This chain links TRBV27 with TRBJ2-5; D perhaps matches TRBD2 (6 bases). V lost 6 bases, J lost 2 bases, and 16 bases lay in between. Germline V gene lookup returns CDR1 MNHEY and CDR2 SMNVEV (reference sequence). The CDR3 loop spans 15 amino acids. CDR3 nucleotide sequence: TGTGCCAGCAGGTCACTGGGAGGCCATCAAGAGACCCAGTACTTC. Amino acids: CASRSLGGHQETQYF.

The V and J genes are TRBV14 and TRBJ2-7; 11 bases line up with TRBD1. The CDR3 covers 16 residues. V trimming: 4 bases; J trimming: 3 bases; junction bases outside the gene matches: 8. Per the germline V gene, CDR1 is SGHDN and CDR2 is FVKESK. CDR3 amino acids: CASSLSGGTGGYEQYF. CDR3 sequence (DNA): TGTGCCAGCAGCCTCTCAGGGGGGACAGGGGGCTACGAGCAGTACTTC.

In this sample, this clone turned up once. V usage is TRBV29-1 and J usage is TRBJ2-3, with a tentative D call TRBD1 (6 bases). The CDR3 contains 15 residues. V was trimmed by 3 bases and J by 1 base, leaving 14 bases between them. Germline assignment: CDR1 SQVTM and CDR2 ANQGSEA. CDR3 DNA sequence: TGCAGCGTTGACGTCAGACAGGTTGGCACAGATACGCAGTATTTT. It codes for CSVDVRQVGTDTQYF.

DNA of the CDR3: TGCGCCAGCAGCCTCGACCCGGCGGGGGTGGATGGCTACACCTTC. It specifies CASSLDPAGVDGYTF. J is TRBJ1-2 and V is TRBV5-1; the D gene is possibly TRBD1 (5 bases). V was cut by 4 bases and J by 6 bases, with 19 bases left in between. This CDR3 spans 15 amino acids. Germline V gene data show CDR1 as SGHRS and CDR2 as YFSETQ. Looking up the rest from reference TRBV5-1 and TRBJ1-2 gives the full variable domain: KAGVTQTPRYLIKTRGQQVTLSCSPISGHRSVSWYQQTPGQGLQFLFEYFSETQRNKGNFPGRFSGRQFSNSRSEMNVSTLELGDSALYLCASSLDPAGVDGYTFGSGTRLTVV.

This clone came up a few times. The chain has TRBV30 and TRBJ2-7; TRBD2 matches at 12 bases. CDR3 size: 18 residues. Germline loops: CDR1 GTSNPN, CDR2 SVGIG (reference sequence). J was trimmed by 3 bases and V by 3 bases; bases with no gene match: 15. The CDR3 spells CAWRSKLAGGTNLYEQYF. CDR3 DNA: TGTGCCTGGAGGAGTAAACTAGCGGGAGGAACTAACCTCTACGAGCAGTACTTC.

Only a few counts were recorded for this clone. The CDR3 region is CASSPRSSDTAEAFF. CDR3 coding DNA: TGTGCCAGCTCACCACGATCATCAGACACAGCTGAAGCTTTCTTT. The gene calls are TRBV18 and TRBJ1-1, with D unresolved. This CDR3 is 15 amino acids long. Looked up from germline, CDR1 is KGHSH and CDR2 is LQKENI. Trimming pared 1 base from V and 6 bases from J, leaving 15 bases between.

The gene calls are TRBV5-5 and TRBJ2-5, with 10 bases identical to TRBD1. CDR1 is SGHKS and CDR2 is YYEKEE in the germline V gene (reference sequence). This CDR3 spans 15 amino acids. J gave up 4 bases and V 4 bases, and 7 bases lay outside the gene matches. CDR3 sequence reads: CASSIRQGAAETQYF. DNA of the CDR3: TGTGCCAGCAGCATCCGACAGGGGGCCGCAGAGACCCAGTACTTC.

V and J are TRBV13 and TRBJ2-1, with 11 bases matching TRBD2. This CDR3 is built from 14 residues. V trimming: 5 bases; J trimming: 7 bases; junction bases outside the gene matches: 4. Germline V lookup: CDR1 PRHDT, CDR2 FYEKMQ (reference sequence). CDR3 loop: CASSPIAGGNEQFF. The CDR3 DNA reads as TGTGCCAGCAGCCCCATAGCGGGAGGGAATGAGCAGTTCTTC. Full variable domain (rest looked up from reference TRBV13 and TRBJ2-1): AAGVIQSPRHLIKEKRETATLKCYPIPRHDTVYWYQQGPGQDPQFLISFYEKMQSDKGSIPDRFSAQQFSDYHSELNMSSLELGDSALYFCASSPIAGGNEQFFGPGTRLTVL.

The rearrangement links TRBV9 to TRBJ2-7; tentative D call: TRBD2 (6 bases). Per the germline V gene, CDR1 is SGDLS and CDR2 is YYNGEE. This CDR3 comprises 12 residues. V lost 5 bases and J lost 6, with 12 bases in between. The CDR3 coding sequence is TGTGCCAGCAGTGGAGGAGGGCTCGAGCAGTACTTC. Protein sequence: CASSGGGLEQYF.

This CDR3 reads CASSSDFYEQYF. The CDR3 DNA follows: TGTGCCAGCAGCTCGGACTTCTACGAGCAGTACTTC. V is TRBV7-9 and J is TRBJ2-7; weak D call: TRBD2 (5 bases). CDR1 is SEHNR and CDR2 is FQNEAQ in the germline V gene (reference sequence). This CDR3 contains 12 residues. Trimming shortened V by 4 bases and J by 3 bases, and 7 bases separated the two germline ends.

The count of this clone is one. The chain employs TRBV5-4 and TRBJ1-5; maybe TRBD1 (5 bases). CDR1 and CDR2 from the germline V gene are SGHNT and YYREEE (reference sequence). Trimming stripped 4 bases from V and 3 bases from J, with 11 bases between. The CDR3 contains 14 residues. The CDR3 region is CASSPGGDNQPQHF. As DNA, the CDR3 is TGTGCCAGCAGCCCCGGGGGGGACAATCAGCCCCAGCATTTT.

This sequence joins TRBV27 and TRBJ1-1, with a possible D match to TRBD1 (5 bases). There are 13 residues in the CDR3. Trimming cost V 1 base and J 4 bases, with 7 bases left between them. The germline V gene encodes CDR1 MNHEY and CDR2 SMNVEV (reference sequence). The CDR3 sequence: CASSLWGSTEAFF. The CDR3 coding sequence is TGTGCCAGCAGTTTATGGGGCAGCACTGAAGCTTTCTTT.

This chain uses TRBV5-4 with TRBJ2-2; perhaps TRBD1 as D (7 bases). V was cut by 5 bases and J by 1 base, with 18 bases left in between. Germline CDR1 SGHNT, CDR2 YYREEE (reference sequence). This CDR3 spans 17 amino acids. CDR3 coding DNA: TGTGCCAGCAGGGTACAGGGGTTGGGGGGGAACACCGGGGAGCTGTTTTTT. It encodes CASRVQGLGGNTGELFF.